These 20 T cell receptor beta chains originate from one sample sequenced in a study of technical replicates of blood from several donors. Libraries were prepared by immunoSEQ multiplex PCR; TCRdb keeps only in-frame clonotypes and omits some of them. The data hold nearly 95,000 clones, with almost 97% observed a single time. The sequenced sample consisted of T cells isolated from PBMCs. These receptor sequences come from a human donor in good health.

The rearrangement joins TRBV10-3 to TRBJ2-7, with 7 nucleotides matching TRBD1. V trimming: 7 bases; J trimming: 5 bases; junction bases outside the gene matches: 11. Germline V lookup: CDR1 ENHRY, CDR2 SYGVKD. The length of the CDR3 is 14 residues. CDR3 amino acids: CAITTQGLLDEQYF. As DNA, the CDR3 is TGTGCCATCACCACACAGGGGTTATTGGACGAGCAGTACTTC.

CDR3 loop: CASRDSASYEQYF. CDR3 DNA: TGTGCCAGTCGGGACTCGGCATCCTACGAGCAGTACTTC. The V gene is TRBV6-1, the J gene TRBJ2-7; D perhaps matches TRBD2 (6 bases). V was cut by 9 bases and J by 1 base, with 13 bases left in between. The germline gives CDR1 MNHNS, CDR2 SASEGT. This CDR3 spans 13 amino acids.

The CDR3 sequence is CASSQIRTEPYGYTF. The CDR3 nucleotides read TGCGCCAGCAGCCAAATCCGAACAGAACCCTATGGCTACACCTTC. The chain uses TRBV4-1 and TRBJ1-2; no definite D call. Germline CDR1 MGHRA, CDR2 YSYEKL. The CDR3 is made up of 15 amino acids. The V gene lost 2 bases and the J gene lost 4 bases, with 14 bases spanning the gap.

The V gene is TRBV9, the J gene TRBJ2-1, with D possibly being TRBD2 (6 bases). The CDR3 runs 15 residues. With 0 bases removed from V and 4 bases from J, the gap between germline ends came to 11 bases. Per germline, CDR1 SGDLS and CDR2 YYNGEE. This CDR3 is CASSVGMGGYNEQFF. CDR3 nucleotide sequence: TGTGCCAGCAGCGTAGGTATGGGGGGATACAATGAGCAGTTCTTC.

The chain joins TRBV13 to TRBJ2-7; D gene unclear. V shed 1 base and J shed 1 base, with 8 bases lying between them. The CDR3 is 14 amino acids. Germline V CDR1 and CDR2: PRHDT, FYEKMQ (reference sequence). The CDR3 loop is CASSLVGDSYEQYF. The CDR3 region has the DNA TGTGCCAGCAGCTTAGTCGGAGATTCCTACGAGCAGTACTTC. Together with reference TRBV13 and TRBJ2-7, the CDR3 gives the full variable domain: AAGVIQSPRHLIKEKRETATLKCYPIPRHDTVYWYQQGPGQDPQFLISFYEKMQSDKGSIPDRFSAQQFSDYHSELNMSSLELGDSALYFCASSLVGDSYEQYFGPGTRLTVT.

V usage is TRBV27 and J usage is TRBJ1-4, with 7 bases aligning to TRBD1. Per germline, CDR1 MNHEY and CDR2 SMNVEV (reference sequence). The J segment lost 5 bases and the V segment lost 4 bases, leaving 7 bases of the junction unmatched. This CDR3 has 15 amino acids. CDR3 sequence (DNA): TGTGCCAGCAGTTGGACCGGGACAGCGAATGAAAAACTGTTTTTT. Translating gives CASSWTGTANEKLFF.

As DNA, the CDR3 is TGTGCCAGCAGGGGACAGCTTAGCACAGATACGCAGTATTTT. Protein: CASRGQLSTDTQYF. V is TRBV5-4 and J is TRBJ2-3, with 7 bases lining up with TRBD1. Germline values: CDR1 SGHNT, CDR2 YYREEE (reference sequence). This CDR3 has 14 amino acids. Trimming at V came to 5 bases and at J to 0 bases, leaving 3 bases not matched to a gene.

This clone was detected a few times. The rearrangement joins TRBV29-1 to TRBJ2-1; D gene ambiguous. From germline, CDR1 is SQVTM and CDR2 ANQGSEA. The V gene lost 3 bases and the J gene lost 1 base, with 7 bases spanning the gap. The CDR3 has 13 residues. The CDR3 DNA sequence: TGCAGCGTTGATACATATTCCTACAATGAGCAGTTCTTC. It yields the protein CSVDTYSYNEQFF.

This chain links TRBV15 with TRBJ1-4; 7 bases are shared with TRBD1. Losses at the gene ends were 4 bases for V and 8 bases for J; bases not matched to a gene: 10. The germline V gene encodes CDR1 LNHNV and CDR2 YYDKDF (reference sequence). This CDR3 is 15 amino acids long. The CDR3 DNA reads as TGTGCCACCAGCACAACACAGGGGTTTAGGGAAAAACTGTTTTTT. Its translation is CATSTTQGFREKLFF.

As concerns this clone: An end of the junction does not agree with germline; a read error may underlie this. This chain uses TRBV28 with TRBJ2-7; D may be TRBD1 (6 bases). The CDR3 spans 14 residues. From germline, CDR1 is MDHEN and CDR2 SYDVKM. CDR3 in amino acids: CASSLLQGRYGQYF. The DNA of the CDR3 is TGTGCCAGCAGTTTACTACAGGGTAGATACGGGCAGTACTTC.

The chain uses TRBV19 and TRBJ1-4; 10 bases agree with TRBD1. CDR3 size: 13 residues. The ends lost 10 bases at V and 8 bases at J; junction bases unmatched: 7. From germline, CDR1 is LNHDA and CDR2 SQIVND (reference sequence). The CDR3 region is CAIAGTGEEKLFF. In DNA form, the CDR3 reads TGTGCCATAGCCGGGACAGGGGAGGAAAAACTGTTTTTT. Full variable domain (remainder filled in from reference TRBV19 and TRBJ1-4): DGGITQSPKYLFRKEGQNVTLSCEQNLNHDAMYWYRQDPGQGLRLIYYSQIVNDFQKGDIAEGYSVSREKKESFPLTVTSAQKNPTAFYLCAIAGTGEEKLFFGSGTQLSVL.

This chain joins TRBV6-1 and TRBJ2-1, with TRBD2 matching over 10 bases. The germline V gene has CDR1 MNHNS and CDR2 SASEGT. The junction had 8 bases not matched to a gene; V was cut back by 8 bases and J by 13 bases. CDR3 length: 12 residues. CDR3 DNA: TGTGCCAGCGTAGCTAGCGGGAGAAATCAGTTCTTC. Its protein product is CASVASGRNQFF.

With respect to this clone: Other DNA sequences in the same sample also yield this CDR3. This chain connects TRBV2 to TRBJ1-4; D is unresolved. This CDR3 comprises 14 residues. Germline V gives CDR1 SNHLY, CDR2 FYNNEI. V was pared by 4 bases and J by 7 bases, with 13 bases between. CDR3 in amino acids: CASSVRGDSEKLFF. The CDR3 nucleotides read TGTGCCAGCAGTGTTCGAGGTGATAGTGAAAAACTGTTTTTT.

The chain combines TRBV6-5 with TRBJ1-2, with unresolved D. The ends were cut back, 0 bases at V and 4 bases at J, with 6 bases in the middle. CDR3 length: 13 residues. Germline CDR1 MNHEY, CDR2 SVGAGI. The CDR3 region is CASSYSGSYGYTF. As DNA, the CDR3 is TGTGCCAGCAGTTACTCGGGCAGCTATGGCTACACCTTC.

The chain carries TRBV9 and TRBJ2-5; 7 bases map to TRBD1. Trimming took 0 bases from V and 7 from J; bases not matched to a gene: 6. Germline V gene sequence: CDR1 SGDLS, CDR2 YYNGEE. The CDR3 runs 14 residues. The CDR3 DNA reads TGTGCCAGCAGCGTAGAGACAGGGCTGGGGACCCAGTACTTC. Protein: CASSVETGLGTQYF. The full variable domain, with the rest looked up from reference TRBV9 and TRBJ2-5, is DSGVTQTPKHLITATGQRVTLRCSPRSGDLSVYWYQQSLDQGLQFLIQYYNGEERAKGNILERFSAQQFPDLHSELNLSSLELGDSALYFCASSVETGLGTQYFGPGTRLLVL.

J is TRBJ2-7 and V is TRBV5-6; 7 nucleotides line up with TRBD2. Germline V gene lookup returns CDR1 SGHDT and CDR2 YYEEEE. This CDR3 spans 15 amino acids. With 2 bases clipped from V and 4 bases from J, the junction kept 9 bases outside the gene matches. The CDR3 DNA follows: TGTGCCAGCAGCTTCTTAATTGCGGGAGTTTACGAGCAGTACTTC. Translated: CASSFLIAGVYEQYF.

Regarding this clone: Other nucleotide sequences from this sample produce the same CDR3. The gene calls are TRBV5-1 and TRBJ1-1, with a tentative D call TRBD1 (5 bases). Looked up from germline, CDR1 is SGHRS and CDR2 is YFSETQ. V lost 1 base to trimming and J lost 2 bases, with 9 bases between them. This CDR3 is 14 amino acids long. The CDR3 bases are TGCGCCAGCAGCTTGCAGGGTCAAAACACTGAAGCTTTCTTT. It yields the protein CASSLQGQNTEAFF. Full variable domain (remainder filled in from reference TRBV5-1 and TRBJ1-1): KAGVTQTPRYLIKTRGQQVTLSCSPISGHRSVSWYQQTPGQGLQFLFEYFSETQRNKGNFPGRFSGRQFSNSRSEMNVSTLELGDSALYLCASSLQGQNTEAFFGQGTRLTVV.

The rearrangement joins TRBV6-5 to TRBJ2-7, with no clear D. This CDR3 is built from 15 residues. Germline lookup yields CDR1 MNHEY and CDR2 SVGAGI. Between the trimmed V and J ends, which lost 0 bases and 2 bases, there was a span of 11 bases. This CDR3 reads CASSYSSGPTYEQYF. The CDR3 region has the DNA TGTGCCAGCAGTTACTCGAGTGGGCCCACCTACGAGCAGTACTTC.

The rearrangement uses TRBV28 and TRBJ1-1, with D tentatively TRBD1 (6 bases). Trimming shortened V by 2 bases and J by 1 base, and 11 bases separated the two germline ends. Germline V gene data show CDR1 as MDHEN and CDR2 as SYDVKM. The CDR3 spans 15 residues. CDR3 residues: CASSLGGTSNTEAFF. CDR3 coding DNA: TGTGCCAGCAGTTTAGGGGGCACTTCGAACACTGAAGCTTTCTTT.

The chain is built from TRBV7-8 and TRBJ1-2, with D perhaps TRBD1 (5 bases). Trimming stripped 0 bases from V and 8 bases from J, with 10 bases between. Germline lookup yields CDR1 SGHVS and CDR2 FQNEAQ. CDR3 length: 13 amino acids. CDR3 DNA: TGTGCCAGCAGCTTAGCCGACAGAGACGGCTACACCTTC. This gives the protein CASSLADRDGYTF.